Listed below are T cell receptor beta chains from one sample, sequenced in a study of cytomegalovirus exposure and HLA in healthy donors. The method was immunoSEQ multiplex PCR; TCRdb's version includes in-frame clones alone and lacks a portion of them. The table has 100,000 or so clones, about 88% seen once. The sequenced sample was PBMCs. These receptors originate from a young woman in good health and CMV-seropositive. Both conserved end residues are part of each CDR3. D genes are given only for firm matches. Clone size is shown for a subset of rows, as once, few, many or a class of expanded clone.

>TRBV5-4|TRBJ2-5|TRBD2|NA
CASSWTLAEETQYF
TGTGCCAGCAGCTGGACCCTAGCGGAAGAGACCCAGTACTTC
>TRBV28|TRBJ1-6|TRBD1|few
CASSSGDRENSPLHF
TGTGCCAGCAGCTCCGGGGACAGAGAAAATTCACCCCTCCACTTT
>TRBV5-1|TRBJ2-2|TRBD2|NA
CASNRREGGTGELFF
TGCGCCAGCAATCGGCGGGAGGGCGGCACCGGGGAGCTGTTTTTT
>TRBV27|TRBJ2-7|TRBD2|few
CASSSLAGEGYEQYF
TGTGCCAGCAGCTCCCTAGCGGGAGAGGGGTACGAGCAGTACTTC
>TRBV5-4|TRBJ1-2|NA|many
CASSFGSEAYGYTF
TGTGCCAGCAGCTTCGGATCGGAGGCCTATGGCTACACCTTC
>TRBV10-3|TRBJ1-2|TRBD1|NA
CAISPGQLHGYTF
TGTGCCATCAGCCCGGGACAGCTACATGGCTACACCTTC
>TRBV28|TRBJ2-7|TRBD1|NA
CASNPVRQGAYEQYF
TGTGCCAGCAACCCCGTTAGACAGGGGGCTTACGAGCAGTACTTC
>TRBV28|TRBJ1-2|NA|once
CATFGGAANYGYTF
TGTGCCACCTTTGGGGGCGCAGCTAACTATGGCTACACCTTC
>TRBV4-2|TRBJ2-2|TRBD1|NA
CASSQGNRGDTGELFF
TGTGCCAGCAGCCAAGGTAACAGGGGAGACACCGGGGAGCTGTTTTTT
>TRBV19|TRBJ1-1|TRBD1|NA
CASRNRGQTEAFF
TGTGCCAGTAGAAACAGGGGGCAAACTGAAGCTTTCTTT
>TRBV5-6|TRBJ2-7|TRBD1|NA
CASSVGQSTYEQYF
TGTGCCAGCAGCGTGGGACAGAGCACCTACGAGCAGTACTTC
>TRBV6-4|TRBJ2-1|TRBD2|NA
CASSAIAGGGNEQFF
TGTGCCAGCAGTGCGATAGCGGGAGGGGGCAATGAGCAGTTCTTC
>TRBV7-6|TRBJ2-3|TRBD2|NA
CASSSPGTSGSTSTDTQYF
TGTGCCAGCAGCTCACCCGGGACTAGCGGGAGTACCAGCACAGATACGCAGTATTTT
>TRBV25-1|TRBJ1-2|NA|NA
CASSRDSTGPYGYTF
TGTGCCAGCAGTAGAGATTCGACAGGACCCTATGGCTACACCTTC
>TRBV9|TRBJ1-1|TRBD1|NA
CASSPRQGPSTEAFF
TGTGCCAGCAGCCCACGACAGGGGCCCTCCACTGAAGCTTTCTTT
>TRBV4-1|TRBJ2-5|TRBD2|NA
CASSLPIAGGPTETQYF
TGCGCCAGCAGCCTACCTATAGCGGGAGGGCCCACGGAGACCCAGTACTTC
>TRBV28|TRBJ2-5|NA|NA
CASSSDSTGQKLQETQYF
TGTGCCAGCAGTTCCGACTCAACAGGACAAAAGCTTCAAGAGACCCAGTACTTC
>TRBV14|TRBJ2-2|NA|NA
CASSLLNTGELFF
TGTGCCAGCAGCCTTTTAAACACCGGGGAGCTGTTTTTT
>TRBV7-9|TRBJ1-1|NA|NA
CASSFSRPGGLNTEAFF
TGTGCCAGCAGCTTCAGCAGACCCGGGGGGCTGAACACTGAAGCTTTCTTT
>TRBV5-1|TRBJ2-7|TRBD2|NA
CASSFVTSGSYEQYF
TGCGCCAGCAGCTTTGTGACTAGCGGGTCCTACGAGCAGTACTTC
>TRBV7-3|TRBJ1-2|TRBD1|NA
CASSPNRQGAGGYTF
TGTGCCAGCAGCCCAAATCGACAGGGGGCTGGTGGCTACACCTTC
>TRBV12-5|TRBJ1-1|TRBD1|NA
CASGLLVRQGGEAFF
TGTGCTAGTGGTTTGCTCGTCAGACAGGGGGGTGAAGCTTTCTTT
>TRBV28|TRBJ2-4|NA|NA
CASSLEGVLAKNIQYF
TGTGCCAGCAGTTTAGAAGGAGTACTAGCCAAAAACATTCAGTACTTC
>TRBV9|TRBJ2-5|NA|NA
CASSGYGEGQETQYF
TGTGCCAGCAGCGGCTATGGAGAGGGCCAAGAGACCCAGTACTTC
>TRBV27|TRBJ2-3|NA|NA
CASSSLAGDEIQADTQYF
TGTGCCAGCAGTTCCCTCGCAGGGGATGAGATACAGGCAGATACGCAGTATTTT
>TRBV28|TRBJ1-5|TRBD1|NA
CASKTGGSNQPQHF
TGTGCCAGCAAAACAGGGGGTAGCAATCAGCCCCAGCATTTT
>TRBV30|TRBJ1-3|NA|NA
CAWASGLSGNTIYF
TGTGCCTGGGCTAGCGGGCTCTCTGGAAACACCATATATTTT
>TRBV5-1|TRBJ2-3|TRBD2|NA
CASSLQAGRVDTQYF
TGCGCCAGCAGCTTACAAGCGGGACGTGTGGATACGCAGTATTTT
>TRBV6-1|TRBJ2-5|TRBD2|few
CASSGLGLAGGETQYF
TGTGCCAGCAGTGGCCTTGGACTAGCGGGAGGGGAGACCCAGTACTTC
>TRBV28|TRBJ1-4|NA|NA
CASSLSGFNEKLFF
TGTGCCAGCAGTTTAAGCGGGTTTAATGAAAAACTGTTTTTT
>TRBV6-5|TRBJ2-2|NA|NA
CASSYSSGNTGELFF
TGTGCCAGCAGTTACTCGTCAGGGAACACCGGGGAGCTGTTTTTT
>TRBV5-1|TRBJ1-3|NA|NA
CASSLGTGSGNTIYF
TGCGCCAGCAGCTTGGGCACAGGCTCTGGAAACACCATATATTTT
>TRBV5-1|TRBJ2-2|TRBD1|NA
CASSKDRANTGELFF
TGCGCCAGCAGCAAAGACAGGGCGAACACCGGGGAGCTGTTTTTT
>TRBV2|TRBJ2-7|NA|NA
CASSETGSSYEQYF
TGTGCCAGCTCGGAGACAGGAAGCTCCTACGAGCAGTACTTC
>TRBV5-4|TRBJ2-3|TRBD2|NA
CASSQPNRAGSTDTQYF
TGTGCCAGCAGCCAGCCAAACCGAGCGGGGTCCACAGATACGCAGTATTTT
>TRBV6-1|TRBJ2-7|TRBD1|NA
CASSGRTGVSYEQYF
TGTGCCAGCAGTGGCCGGACAGGGGTCTCCTACGAGCAGTACTTC
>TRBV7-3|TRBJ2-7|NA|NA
CASSLIGGSYEQYF
TGTGCCAGCAGCTTAATAGGGGGCTCCTACGAGCAGTACTTC
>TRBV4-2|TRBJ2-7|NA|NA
CASSQDGQNQLSYEQYF
TGTGCCAGCAGCCAAGACGGACAGAACCAACTCTCCTACGAGCAGTACTTC
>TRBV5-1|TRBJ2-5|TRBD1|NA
CASSLVDRGHETQYF
TGCGCCAGCAGCTTGGTGGACAGGGGGCACGAGACCCAGTACTTC
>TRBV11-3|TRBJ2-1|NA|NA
CASSPLISYNEQFF
TGTGCCAGCAGCCCCCTTATATCCTACAATGAGCAGTTCTTC
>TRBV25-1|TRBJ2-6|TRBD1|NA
CASSPPGGVGANVLTF
TGTGCCAGCAGTCCGCCAGGGGGCGTCGGGGCCAACGTCCTGACTTTC
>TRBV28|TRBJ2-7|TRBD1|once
CASSERRGQGSEQYF
TGTGCCAGCAGTGAACGCCGGGGACAGGGATCCGAGCAGTACTTC
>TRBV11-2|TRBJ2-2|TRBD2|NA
CASSLLAGGPSTGELFF
TGTGCCAGCAGCTTACTAGCGGGAGGGCCAAGCACCGGGGAGCTGTTTTTT
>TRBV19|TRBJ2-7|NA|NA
CASSDRGYEQYF
TGTGCCAGTAGTGATAGGGGTTACGAGCAGTACTTC
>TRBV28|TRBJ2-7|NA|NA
CASSGYEQYF
TGTGCCAGCTCGGGGTACGAGCAGTACTTC
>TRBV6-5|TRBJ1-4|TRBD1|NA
CASSYSSWTGVEKLFF
TGTGCCAGCAGTTACTCGAGTTGGACAGGGGTTGAAAAACTGTTTTTT
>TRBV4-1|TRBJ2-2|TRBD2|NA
CASSRTVGLALNTGELFF
TGCGCCAGCAGCCGAACCGTTGGACTAGCCTTGAACACCGGGGAGCTGTTTTTT
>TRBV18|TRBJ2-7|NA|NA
CASSPSQITYEQYF
TGTGCCAGCTCACCATCGCAGATCACCTACGAGCAGTACTTC
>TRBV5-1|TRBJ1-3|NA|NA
CATQGSGNTIYF
TGCGCCACTCAGGGCTCTGGAAACACCATATATTTT
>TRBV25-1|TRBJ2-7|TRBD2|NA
CASSSSGATYEQYF
TGTGCCAGCAGCAGTAGCGGGGCAACCTACGAGCAGTACTTC
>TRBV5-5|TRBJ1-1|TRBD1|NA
CASSRKQGRNTEAFF
TGTGCCAGCAGCCGAAAACAGGGGAGGAACACTGAAGCTTTCTTT
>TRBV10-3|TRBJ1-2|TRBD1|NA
CAISELAGTGFYGYTF
TGTGCCATCAGTGAGTTGGCCGGGACAGGGTTCTATGGCTACACCTTC
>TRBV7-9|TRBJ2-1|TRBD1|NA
CASSFGGQGYNEQFF
TGTGCCAGCAGCTTCGGGGGACAGGGGTACAATGAGCAGTTCTTC
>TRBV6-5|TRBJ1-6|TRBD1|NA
CASRQGAVSPLHF
TGTGCCAGCAGGCAGGGGGCGGTTTCACCCCTCCACTTT
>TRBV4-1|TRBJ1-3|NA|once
CASSQERSVFAGNTIYF
TGCGCCAGCAGCCAAGAGCGATCGGTATTCGCTGGAAACACCATATATTTT
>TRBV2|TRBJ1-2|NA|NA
CASSNTPGHNGYTF
TGTGCCAGCAGTAATACACCGGGACATAATGGCTACACCTTC
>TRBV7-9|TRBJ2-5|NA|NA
CASSLRRGRETQYF
TGTGCCAGCAGCTTAAGGAGGGGTAGGGAGACCCAGTACTTC
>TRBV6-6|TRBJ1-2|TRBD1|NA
CASSRQGSYGYTF
TGTGCCAGCAGCCGACAGGGAAGCTATGGCTACACCTTC
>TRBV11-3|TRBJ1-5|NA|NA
CASSLTQNDQPQHF
TGTGCCAGCAGCCTGACTCAAAATGATCAGCCCCAGCATTTT
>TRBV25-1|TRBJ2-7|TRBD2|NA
CASSDVTSGYEQYF
TGTGCCAGCAGTGACGTGACTAGCGGGTACGAGCAGTACTTC